A selection of T cell receptor beta chains follows, all from one sample in a study of blood T cell repertoires in COVID-19. The repertoire was sequenced with immunoSEQ multiplex PCR; TCRdb's copy has only in-frame clones and lacks some. The sample holds about 190,000 clones, 80% to 90% seen once. The sample taken for sequencing was peripheral blood. These receptors originate from a woman older than 75 with acute or convalescent COVID-19. Both conserved end residues are part of each CDR3. A D gene is named only where the DNA matches it firmly. The size of a clone is reported for some rows only, either as once, few or many, or as a class for expanded clones.

abundance,j_gene,d_gene,v_gene,CDR3nt,CDR3aa
-,TRBJ2-3,-,TRBV3-1/TRBV3-2,TGTGCCAGCAGCCAAAGCGGGCCAGATACGCAGTATTTT,CASSQSGPDTQYF
-,TRBJ2-7,TRBD2,TRBV9,TGTGCCAGCAACCCGGGGGGGAGCCCCGGGCGTTACGAGCAGTACTTC,CASNPGGSPGRYEQYF
-,TRBJ1-2,-,TRBV6-5,TGTGCCAGCAACTCTCGGGGATGGGTTGGCTACACCTTC,CASNSRGWVGYTF
-,TRBJ1-2,TRBD1,TRBV4-3,TGCGCCAGCAGCCAAGATCTTACAGGGGCCAACTATGGCTACACCTTC,CASSQDLTGANYGYTF
-,TRBJ2-1,TRBD2,TRBV29-1,TGCAGCGTAGGTGGACTAGCGGGAGGGCACTCCTACAATGAGCAGTTCTTC,CSVGGLAGGHSYNEQFF
-,TRBJ2-3,-,TRBV7-9,TGTGCCAGCAGCCCCCGAGTAGACTGGGCAGATACGCAGTATTTT,CASSPRVDWADTQYF
-,TRBJ2-7,TRBD1,TRBV25-1,TGTGCCAGCAGTGAAAGACAGGGTACCCAAAAAACGTACTTC,CASSERQGTQKTYF
-,TRBJ1-2,-,TRBV4-3,TGCGCCAGCAGCCTCCTCGGAGGGCTTGTCACCTTC,CASSLLGGLVTF
-,TRBJ1-2,-,TRBV2,TGTGCCAGCAGTCTGTACGTCGCGGTTATAGAAGCCCTGTCCTATGGCTACACCTTC,CASSLYVAVIEALSYGYTF
-,TRBJ2-5,TRBD2,TRBV24-1,TGTGCCACCAGTGATGGCGCTAGCGGGAGTGGGGGAGAGACCCAGTACTTC,CATSDGASGSGGETQYF
-,TRBJ1-4,TRBD1,TRBV3-1/TRBV3-2,TGTGCCAGCAGCCATACGGGGGAACTGGGACAGGGGAAACCAACTAATGAAAAACTGTTTTTT,CASSHTGELGQGKPTNEKLFF
once,TRBJ1-1,-,TRBV11-2,TGTGCCAGCAGCTTAGATAGGGTAGGGGCTGGATCTGAAGCTTTCTTT,CASSLDRVGAGSEAFF
-,TRBJ2-3,TRBD2,TRBV6-5,TGTGCCAGCAGGGCGGGAGGGCTCGGTGATACGCAGTATTTT,CASRAGGLGDTQYF
-,TRBJ1-2,TRBD1,TRBV15,TGTGCCACCAGCAGTGGGCAGGGGGTCGATGGCTACACCTTC,CATSSGQGVDGYTF
-,TRBJ1-3,-,TRBV7-2,TGTGCCAGCAGACCATCGGGGACTAACGTAAACACCATATATTTT,CASRPSGTNVNTIYF
-,TRBJ2-3,-,TRBV19,TGTGCCAGTACTCCACTCGGGGGGCGCAGGGATACGCAGTATTTT,CASTPLGGRRDTQYF
-,TRBJ2-7,TRBD1,TRBV18,TGTGCCAGCTCACCTCAGACAGGGAACTCCTACGAGCAGTACTTC,CASSPQTGNSYEQYF
-,TRBJ1-1,-,TRBV7-2,TGTGCCAGCAGCTTTTATATGAACACTGAAGCTTTCTTT,CASSFYMNTEAFF
-,TRBJ2-5,TRBD2,TRBV9,TGTGCCAGCAGCGTTTACGGGAGGGAGACCCAGTACTTC,CASSVYGRETQYF
-,TRBJ1-4,TRBD1,TRBV28,TGTGCCAGCAGTCCCCCGGGACAGGGAGGAATGGGTGAAAAACTGTTTTTT,CASSPPGQGGMGEKLFF
-,TRBJ2-3,TRBD1,TRBV24-1,TGTGCCACCAGTGACCGGACAGGGGGTGCAGATACGCAGTATTTT,CATSDRTGGADTQYF
-,TRBJ2-7,-,TRBV6-5,TGTGCCAGCACCCCGGACGGACTCTACGAGCAGTACTTC,CASTPDGLYEQYF
-,TRBJ2-1,TRBD2,TRBV5-1,TGCGCCAGCAGCTGGGGGCTAGCGGGAGGCTCCTACAATGAGCAGTTCTTC,CASSWGLAGGSYNEQFF
-,TRBJ1-1,-,TRBV19,TGTGCCAGTAGCAACGATGATTCAAGACAGACTGAAGCTTTCTTT,CASSNDDSRQTEAFF
-,TRBJ1-1,-,TRBV12-5,TGTGCTAGTGGTTTACAGACAGCTACTGAAGCTTTCTTT,CASGLQTATEAFF
-,TRBJ2-1,-,TRBV24-1,TGTGCCACCAGTGATTTGCCCAGCGGCAAACGAAATGAGCAGTTCTTC,CATSDLPSGKRNEQFF
-,TRBJ1-5,-,TRBV6-5,TGTGCCAGCAGTTACATAGGAAAAGGGGATCAGCCCCAGCATTTT,CASSYIGKGDQPQHF
-,TRBJ2-2,TRBD2,TRBV10-3,TGTGCCACTATGACTAGCGGGAGGCAGACCGGGGAGCTGTTTTTT,CATMTSGRQTGELFF
-,TRBJ2-7,-,TRBV5-5,TGTGCCAGCAGCCTAACCCTATACGAGCAGTACTTC,CASSLTLYEQYF
-,TRBJ1-4,-,TRBV21-1,TGTGCCAGCATACGGGCAACTAATGAAAAACTGTTTTTT,CASIRATNEKLFF
-,TRBJ2-5,TRBD2,TRBV30,TGTGCCTGGAGTCTACTAGCGGGAAGCCAAGAGACCCAGTACTTC,CAWSLLAGSQETQYF
-,TRBJ2-2,-,TRBV2,TGTGCCAGCAGTGAATTATTATTTGACACCGGGGAGCTGTTTTTT,CASSELLFDTGELFF
-,TRBJ2-7,TRBD1,TRBV2,TGTGCCAGCAGTGGAGGGACAGGGGTGGAAGAGTACTTC,CASSGGTGVEEYF
-,TRBJ1-5,TRBD1,TRBV2,TGTGCCAGCAACAGGGGGTTCAATCAGCCCCAGCATTTT,CASNRGFNQPQHF
-,TRBJ2-3,TRBD1,TRBV24-1,TGTGCCACCAGTGGACTCCCGGGACAGGGCCCCACAGATACGCAGTATTTT,CATSGLPGQGPTDTQYF
-,TRBJ2-7,TRBD1,TRBV5-4,TGTGCCAGCAGCTTGCACAGGGGCGCCTACGAGCAGTACTTC,CASSLHRGAYEQYF
-,TRBJ1-1,-,TRBV3-1/TRBV3-2,TGTGCCAGCAGCCAAGTTGGAGGGAGCACTGAAGCTTTCTTT,CASSQVGGSTEAFF
-,TRBJ2-1,-,TRBV19,TGTGCCAGTAGTTCCAGCGGCAATGAGCAGTTCTTC,CASSSSGNEQFF
once,TRBJ1-4,-,TRBV6-5,TGTGCCAGCAGTTACTCGTCGTCAGGCATGGCAAAACTGTTTTTT,CASSYSSSGMAKLFF
once,TRBJ1-6,-,TRBV5-4,TGTGCCAGCAGCTCCCTTGGTGGCAGGGAAGGATCACCCCTCCACTTT,CASSSLGGREGSPLHF
-,TRBJ1-5,-,TRBV28,TGTGCCAGCAGTTCTCCGGGGGGGGGCGACCAGCCCCAGCATTTT,CASSSPGGGDQPQHF
few,TRBJ1-2,-,TRBV28,TGTGCCAGCACTCGAGGGCTAGGATATGGCTACACCTTC,CASTRGLGYGYTF
-,TRBJ1-5,-,TRBV28,TGTGCCAGCAGTTTACTGGACACGAATCAGCCCCAGCATTTT,CASSLLDTNQPQHF
-,TRBJ1-1,TRBD1,TRBV29-1,TGCAGCGTCGCACAGGGGCGGAACACTGAAGCTTTCTTT,CSVAQGRNTEAFF
-,TRBJ2-7,-,TRBV7-2,TGTGCCAGCAGCTTAGGTTGGTTGAGGGCGGGATCCTACGAGCAGTACTTC,CASSLGWLRAGSYEQYF
-,TRBJ2-3,-,TRBV3-1/TRBV3-2,TGTGCCAGCAGCCAAGGTACAGGGTTGACAGATACGCAGTATTTT,CASSQGTGLTDTQYF
-,TRBJ2-3,-,TRBV10-1,TGCGCCACCCGACGGGAAAGCGCAGATACGCAGTATTTT,CATRRESADTQYF
-,TRBJ2-7,-,TRBV28,TGTGCCAGCACCCGGGGAGGGGGAGCAGGGACCTACGAGCAGTACTTC,CASTRGGGAGTYEQYF
-,TRBJ2-1,TRBD2,TRBV5-8,TGTGCCAGCAGCTTGTGGTCCCCGGGACTAAAGATTGATGAGCAGTTCTTC,CASSLWSPGLKIDEQFF
-,TRBJ1-4,TRBD1,TRBV9,TGTGCCAGCAGCGTCCTACAGGGGCTTATGGGCACTAATGAAAAACTGTTTTTT,CASSVLQGLMGTNEKLFF
-,TRBJ2-7,TRBD1,TRBV3-1/TRBV3-2,TGTGCCAGTAGAGCCGGGACAGGGGGCTACGAGCAGTACTTC,CASRAGTGGYEQYF